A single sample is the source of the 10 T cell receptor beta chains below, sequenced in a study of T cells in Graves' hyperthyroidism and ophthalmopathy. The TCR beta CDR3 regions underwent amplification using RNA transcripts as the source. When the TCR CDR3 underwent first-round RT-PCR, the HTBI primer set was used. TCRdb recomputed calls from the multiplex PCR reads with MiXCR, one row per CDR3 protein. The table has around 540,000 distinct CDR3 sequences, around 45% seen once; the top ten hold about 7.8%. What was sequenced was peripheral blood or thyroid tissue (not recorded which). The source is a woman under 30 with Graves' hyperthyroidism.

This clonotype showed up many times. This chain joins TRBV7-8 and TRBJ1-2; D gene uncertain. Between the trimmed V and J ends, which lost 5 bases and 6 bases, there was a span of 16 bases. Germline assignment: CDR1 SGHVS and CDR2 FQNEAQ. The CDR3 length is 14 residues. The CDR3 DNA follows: TGTGCCAGCAGCGGGCGAGAGTGGAACGATGGCTACACCTTC. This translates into CASSGREWNDGYTF.

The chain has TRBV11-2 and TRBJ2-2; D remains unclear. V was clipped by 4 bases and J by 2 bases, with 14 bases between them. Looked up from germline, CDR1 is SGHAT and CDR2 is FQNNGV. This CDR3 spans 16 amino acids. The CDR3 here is CASSSRPIPNTGELFF. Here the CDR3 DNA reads TGTGCCAGCAGCTCTCGACCAATTCCCAACACCGGGGAGCTGTTTTTT.

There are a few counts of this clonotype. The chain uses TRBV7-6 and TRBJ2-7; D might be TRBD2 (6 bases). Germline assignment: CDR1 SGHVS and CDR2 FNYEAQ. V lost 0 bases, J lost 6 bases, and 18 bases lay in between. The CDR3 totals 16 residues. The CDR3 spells CASSLASSAPLTEQYF. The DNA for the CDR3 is TGTGCCAGCAGCTTAGCGTCTAGCGCACCTCTAACCGAGCAGTACTTC.

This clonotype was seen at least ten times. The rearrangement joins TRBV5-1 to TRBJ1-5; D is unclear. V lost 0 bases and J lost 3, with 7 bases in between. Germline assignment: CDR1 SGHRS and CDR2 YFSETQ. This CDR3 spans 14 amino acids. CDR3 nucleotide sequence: TGCGCCAGCAGCTTGGGCCAGCTCAATCAGCCCCAGCATTTT. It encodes CASSLGQLNQPQHF.

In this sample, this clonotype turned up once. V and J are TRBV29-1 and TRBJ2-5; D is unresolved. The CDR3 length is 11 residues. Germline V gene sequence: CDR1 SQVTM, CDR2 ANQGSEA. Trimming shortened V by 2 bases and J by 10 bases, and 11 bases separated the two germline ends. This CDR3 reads CSVELGGYQYF. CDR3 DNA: TGCAGCGTTGAATTAGGTGGCTACCAGTACTTC. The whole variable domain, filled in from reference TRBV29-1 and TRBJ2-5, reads SAVISQKPSRDICQRGTSLTIQCQVDSQVTMMFWYRQQPGQSLTLIATANQGSEATYESGFVIDKFPISRPNLTFSTLTVSNMSPEDSSIYLCSVELGGYQYFGPGTRLLVL.

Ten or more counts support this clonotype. The CDR3 DNA is TGTGCCAGCCGGACCCCATGGGCTGAAGCTTTCTTT. It encodes CASRTPWAEAFF. This chain connects TRBV7-2 to TRBJ1-1; D not resolved. Trimming shortened V by 8 bases and J by 6 bases, and 13 bases separated the two germline ends. Germline V CDR1 and CDR2: SGHTA, FQGNSA. This CDR3 has 12 residues.

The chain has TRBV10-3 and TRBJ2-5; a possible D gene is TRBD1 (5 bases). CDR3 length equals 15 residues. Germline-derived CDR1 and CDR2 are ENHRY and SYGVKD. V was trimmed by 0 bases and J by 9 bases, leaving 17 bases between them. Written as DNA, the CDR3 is TGTGCCATCAGTGAGTCGAATCTCCAGGGTCAGCCCCAGTACTTC. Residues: CAISESNLQGQPQYF.

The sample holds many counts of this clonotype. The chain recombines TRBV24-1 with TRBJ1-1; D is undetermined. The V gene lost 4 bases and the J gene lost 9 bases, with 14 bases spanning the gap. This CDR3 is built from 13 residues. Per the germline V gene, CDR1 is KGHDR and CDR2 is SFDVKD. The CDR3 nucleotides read TGTGCCACCAGTGACTTTGACTTCTCTCAAGCTTTCTTT. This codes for CATSDFDFSQAFF.

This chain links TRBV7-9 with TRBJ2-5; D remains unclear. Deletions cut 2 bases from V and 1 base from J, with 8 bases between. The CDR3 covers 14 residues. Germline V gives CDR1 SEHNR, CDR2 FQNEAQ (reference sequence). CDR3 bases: TGTGCCAGCAGCTTATCCCCGAGCCAAGAGACCCAGTACTTC. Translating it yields CASSLSPSQETQYF.

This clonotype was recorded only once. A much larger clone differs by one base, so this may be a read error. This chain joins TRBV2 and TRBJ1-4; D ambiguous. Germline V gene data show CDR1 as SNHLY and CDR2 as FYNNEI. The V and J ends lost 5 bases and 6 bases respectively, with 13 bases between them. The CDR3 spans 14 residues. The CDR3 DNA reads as TGTGCCAGCAGTTTCCATGGAGGCGATGAAAAACTGTTTTTT. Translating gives CASSFHGGDEKLFF. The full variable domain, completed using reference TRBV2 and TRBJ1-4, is EPEVTQTPSHQVTQMGQEVILRCVPISNHLYFYWYRQILGQKVEFLVSFYNNEISEKSEIFDDQFSVERPDGSNFTLKIRSTKLEDSAMYFCASSFHGGDEKLFFGSGTQLSVL.